This entry lists 16 T cell receptor beta chains sequenced from one sample in a study of post-analysis software for immune sequencing data. General observations from the study: Controls showed lower frequencies than patients for five or six TRBV segments, and TRBV5-6, TRBV5-1 and TRBV20-1 were among these.

The library was made from cDNA and included unique molecular identifiers. In TCRdb, the PCR reads were re-called with MiXCR into one record per CDR3 protein. The sample consists of about 760,000 distinct CDR3 sequences, just under 30% of them appearing once. Their recognized antigens are unknown. Specimen: blood. These receptors all stem from a girl between 5 and 17 years old with multiple sclerosis.

The J gene is TRBJ2-1, the V gene TRBV27; D not resolved. Trimming pared 2 bases from V and 5 bases from J, leaving 16 bases between. The CDR3 is made up of 16 amino acids. The germline CDR1 and CDR2 sequences are MNHEY and SMNVEV (reference sequence). CDR3 loop: CASSLMRELSDNEQFF. In DNA form, the CDR3 reads TGTGCCAGCAGTTTAATGAGAGAGTTGTCGGACAATGAGCAGTTCTTC.

This chain connects TRBV20-1 to TRBJ2-7; D is undetermined. TRBJ2-5 explains the end of the DNA better; the J call may be wrong. From germline, CDR1 is DFQATT and CDR2 SNEGSKA (reference sequence). This CDR3 has 11 residues. The DNA of the CDR3 is TGCAGTGCTAGTGTGGAGGAGACCCAGTACTTC. It codes for CSASVEETQYF.

This clonotype was counted between two and nine times. One junction end does not reproduce the germline sequence, and a read error may be involved. The V gene is TRBV7-9, the J gene TRBJ1-5, with D tentatively TRBD1 (5 bases). The germline CDR1 and CDR2 sequences are SEHNR and FQNEAQ (reference sequence). The CDR3 covers 15 residues. In nucleotides, the CDR3 is TGTGCCAGCAGCAAGTCAGGGAATAGCAATCAACCCCAGCATTTT. It codes for CASSKSGNSNQPQHF.

In its sample, this clonotype was seen a few times. This chain uses TRBV7-9 with TRBJ2-1; 10 bases line up with TRBD1. Germline V gene lookup returns CDR1 SEHNR and CDR2 FQNEAQ (reference sequence). Trimming cost V 6 bases and J 8 bases; bases outside gene matches: 7. The CDR3 totals 14 residues. In DNA form, the CDR3 reads TGTGCCAGCAGTTGGGACAGGGGAGGCGATGAGCAGTTCTTC. It codes for CASSWDRGGDEQFF.

The chain is built from TRBV6-5 and TRBJ2-3; 12 bases align to TRBD2. Germline V gene data show CDR1 as MNHEY and CDR2 as SVGAGI. Trimming cost V 5 bases and J 8 bases; bases outside gene matches: 20. This CDR3 spans 19 amino acids. CDR3 protein: CASSTDYPGLAGPLGTQYF. The DNA of the CDR3 is TGTGCCAGCAGTACTGATTATCCGGGACTAGCGGGTCCCCTCGGTACGCAGTATTTT.

The chain joins TRBV20-1 to TRBJ2-7, with D possibly being TRBD2 (5 bases). The V and J ends lost 3 bases and 7 bases respectively, with 16 bases between them. Germline CDR1 is DFQATT and CDR2 is SNEGSKA (reference sequence). This CDR3 comprises 13 residues. CDR3 sequence (DNA): TGCAGTGCTAGGTTCGCGGGCCCGGGAGAGCAGTACTTC. It is translated as CSARFAGPGEQYF.

V and J are TRBV7-9 and TRBJ1-1; no clear D. This CDR3 region has 13 residues. V gave up 7 bases and J gave up 3 bases, with 12 bases separating them. Germline loops: CDR1 SEHNR, CDR2 FQNEAQ (reference sequence). The CDR3 sequence: CASTPAAYTEAFF. CDR3 bases: TGTGCCAGCACCCCAGCAGCTTACACTGAAGCTTTCTTT.

The J gene is TRBJ1-1, the V gene TRBV20-1, with D perhaps matching TRBD1 (6 bases). V lost 6 bases and J lost 4, with 24 bases in between. Germline V gene lookup returns CDR1 DFQATT and CDR2 SNEGSKA (reference sequence). CDR3 length: 16 amino acids. This CDR3 is CSARGLAAKGGTEAFF. For the CDR3, the DNA is TGCAGTGCCAGGGGTCTGGCGGCCAAGGGAGGCACTGAAGCTTTCTTT.

This clonotype was recorded once. This chain joins TRBV7-9 and TRBJ1-2, with D unresolved. Trimming took off 5 bases at V and 3 bases at J, with 10 bases between the two ends. This CDR3 region has 13 residues. The germline V gene encodes CDR1 SEHNR and CDR2 FQNEAQ (reference sequence). The CDR3 DNA reads as TGTGCCAGCAGCGTGGGGTTTTACTATGGCTACACCTTC. Protein sequence: CASSVGFYYGYTF.

This clonotype was found a few times. This sequence joins TRBV19 and TRBJ1-5; D may be TRBD1 (5 bases). Germline V gene lookup returns CDR1 LNHDA and CDR2 SQIVND (reference sequence). V was clipped by 5 bases and J by 7 bases, with 12 bases between them. The CDR3 covers 13 residues. The CDR3 region has the DNA TGTGCCAGTAGTTCACAGGTGGACCAGCCCCAGCATTTT. Protein sequence: CASSSQVDQPQHF.

The J gene is TRBJ1-5, the V gene TRBV27; D might be TRBD1 (5 bases). The CDR3 covers 14 residues. Trimming left V 3 bases short and J 3 bases short, with 9 bases between. CDR1 is MNHEY, CDR2 SMNVEV, per germline (reference sequence). CDR3 amino acids: CASSFSGYNQPQHF. DNA for the CDR3: TGTGCCAGCAGTTTTTCAGGGTACAATCAGCCCCAGCATTTT.

The gene calls are TRBV7-2 and TRBJ1-6; D uncertain. Trimming left V 5 bases short and J 5 bases short, with 10 bases between. Germline lookup yields CDR1 SGHTA and CDR2 FQGNSA. This CDR3 contains 14 residues. The CDR3 DNA reads TGTGCCAGCAGCCACGGCGGACATAATTCACCCCTCCACTTT. This codes for CASSHGGHNSPLHF.

This chain links TRBV5-6 with TRBJ2-1; TRBD1 or TRBD2 may be the D gene (5 bases each). V lost 4 bases to trimming and J lost 0 bases, with 14 bases between them. CDR3 length equals 16 residues. Germline lookup yields CDR1 SGHDT and CDR2 YYEEEE. CDR3 in DNA: TGTGCCAGCAGCCCAGGGACGGGGAGCTCCTACAATGAGCAGTTCTTC. Encoded protein: CASSPGTGSSYNEQFF.

This clonotype has a count of ten or more. CDR3 loop: CAISESMGLYEQYF. DNA for the CDR3: TGTGCCATCAGTGAGTCGATGGGCTTATACGAGCAGTACTTC. The chain links TRBV10-3 to TRBJ2-7; D is ambiguous. The V end was cut by 0 bases, the J end by 4 bases, with 10 bases between. This CDR3 is 14 amino acids long. Germline values: CDR1 ENHRY, CDR2 SYGVKD.

The chain recombines TRBV12-3 or TRBV12-4 with TRBJ1-2, with 10 bases identical to TRBD1. The CDR3 totals 15 residues. J was trimmed by 3 bases and V by 6 bases; bases with no gene match: 7. The CDR3 DNA follows: TGTGCCAGCAGCCAGACAGGGGGCGCCTACTATGGCTACACCTTC. Encoded protein: CASSQTGGAYYGYTF.

V gene TRBV20-1 combines with J gene TRBJ2-1; D gene uncertain. V was clipped by 4 bases and J by 12 bases, with 25 bases between them. The CDR3 contains 15 residues. Germline V gene lookup returns CDR1 DFQATT and CDR2 SNEGSKA (reference sequence). The CDR3 spells CSATGPYRALDWQFF. The CDR3 coding sequence is TGCAGTGCTACAGGCCCTTACCGGGCCCTCGATTGGCAGTTCTTC.